These 15 T cell receptor beta chains share one sample of origin, sequenced in a study of T cell responses to AZD1222 COVID-19 vaccine. The protocol was immunoSEQ multiplex PCR, while the TCRdb copy is restricted to in-frame clones and leaves out a portion. The table has about 130,000 clones, about 87% seen once. Source: peripheral blood, taken on day 0 of AZD1222 vaccination. The receptors come from an adult in good health.

The chain links TRBV18 to TRBJ1-1; weak D call: TRBD1 (5 bases). The CDR3 totals 17 residues. V shed 3 bases and J shed 3 bases, with 20 bases lying between them. Germline V gene data show CDR1 as KGHSH and CDR2 as LQKENI. This chain's CDR3 is CASSPLGPSSYYTEAFF. CDR3 nucleotides: TGTGCCAGCTCACCCTTGGGACCCTCCAGCTATTACACTGAAGCTTTCTTT.

The chain is built from TRBV7-2 and TRBJ1-2; D not resolved. The germline gives CDR1 SGHTA, CDR2 FQGNSA. V lost 0 bases, J lost 4 bases, and 15 bases lay in between. The CDR3 runs 16 residues. The CDR3 DNA reads TGTGCCAGCAGCTTAGCGGGTTCTTCTTCGACCTATGGCTACACCTTC. This translates into CASSLAGSSSTYGYTF.

A few counts support this clone. CDR3 sequence: CASSLGGGAQFIAFF. CDR3 in DNA: TGTGCCAGCAGTCTAGGTGGGGGGGCGCAATTTATAGCTTTCTTT. The V call is TRBV28, the J call TRBJ1-1; tentative D call: TRBD1 (6 bases). Germline V gives CDR1 MDHEN, CDR2 SYDVKM. The V end lost 5 bases, the J end lost 10 bases, and 23 bases lay between the germline ends. The CDR3 extends over 15 amino acids.

J is TRBJ1-2 and V is TRBV6-5, with 9 bases lining up with TRBD1. There are 15 residues in the CDR3. Germline assignment: CDR1 MNHEY and CDR2 SVGAGI. The V and J ends lost 6 bases and 6 bases, in that order; junction bases with no gene match: 11. The CDR3, as DNA: TGTGCCAGCAGCCGCAGGGACAGGGAGGGAGATGGCTACACCTTC. This encodes CASSRRDREGDGYTF.

This chain joins TRBV6-2 or TRBV6-3 and TRBJ1-3; TRBD1 matches at 7 bases. V gave up 5 bases and J gave up 0 bases; unmatched junction bases: 4. Looked up from germline, CDR1 is MNHEY and CDR2 is SVGEGT. The CDR3 runs 15 residues. The CDR3 nucleotides read TGTGCCAGCAGTAGGACAGGACTCTCTGGAAACACCATATATTTT. Encoded protein: CASSRTGLSGNTIYF.

The J gene is TRBJ1-6, the V gene TRBV4-2; TRBD1 matches at 8 bases. This CDR3 is built from 15 residues. The trim removed 5 bases at V and 8 bases at J, leaving 8 bases unmatched. The germline CDR1 and CDR2 sequences are LGHNA and YNFKEQ. CDR3 sequence (DNA): TGTGCCAGCAGCGGGCGGGACAGGAGGGATTCACCCCTCCACTTT. Protein: CASSGRDRRDSPLHF.

The chain employs TRBV2 and TRBJ1-5, with 10 bases identical to TRBD1. The germline V gene has CDR1 SNHLY and CDR2 FYNNEI. The trim removed 1 base at V and 0 bases at J, leaving 9 bases unmatched. There are 19 residues in the CDR3. The CDR3 region is CASSEEMGTGVDSNQPQHF. CDR3 sequence (DNA): TGTGCCAGCAGTGAAGAGATGGGGACAGGGGTGGATAGCAATCAGCCCCAGCATTTT.

This chain joins TRBV27 and TRBJ1-1; D may be TRBD1 (5 bases). The germline V gene encodes CDR1 MNHEY and CDR2 SMNVEV (reference sequence). V lost 1 base and J lost 10, with 10 bases in between. This CDR3 contains 12 residues. The chain's CDR3 is CASSLFPGRAFF. The CDR3 DNA reads TGTGCCAGCAGTTTATTTCCAGGGAGAGCTTTCTTT.

This chain connects TRBV5-1 to TRBJ2-1, with no clear D. Trimming removed 4 bases at V and 0 bases at J, with 11 bases between. The length of the CDR3 is 15 residues. Germline values: CDR1 SGHRS, CDR2 YFSETQ. CDR3 coding DNA: TGCGCCAGCAGCCCCAGTCTCAGCTCCTACAATGAGCAGTTCTTC. Residues: CASSPSLSSYNEQFF.

The chain couples TRBV5-1 to TRBJ2-3, with D possibly being TRBD1 (5 bases). V was pared by 4 bases and J by 4 bases, with 10 bases between. Germline V gene sequence: CDR1 SGHRS, CDR2 YFSETQ. The CDR3 covers 13 residues. The CDR3 DNA reads TGCGCCAGCAGCGGCCCAGGGCCAGATACGCAGTATTTT. Amino acid sequence: CASSGPGPDTQYF.

The rearrangement joins TRBV3-1 (or the pseudogene TRBV3-2) to TRBJ2-3; 15 bases map to TRBD2. The CDR3 extends over 16 amino acids. V gave up 4 bases and J gave up 5 bases; unmatched junction bases: 4. CDR1 is LGHDT and CDR2 is YNNKEL in the germline V gene (reference sequence). CDR3 sequence reads: CASSRGLAGGGDTQYF. CDR3 sequence (DNA): TGTGCCAGCAGCCGCGGACTAGCGGGAGGGGGAGATACGCAGTATTTT.

V and J are TRBV29-1 and TRBJ2-5; the D gene is possibly TRBD2 (5 bases). CDR3 length: 14 residues. V shed 4 bases and J shed 3 bases, with 15 bases lying between them. From germline, CDR1 is SQVTM and CDR2 ANQGSEA. The CDR3 sequence: CSVGELGVEETQYF. CDR3 nucleotides: TGCAGCGTTGGGGAACTCGGGGTCGAAGAGACCCAGTACTTC.

The chain is built from TRBV10-3 and TRBJ1-6; weak D call: TRBD1 (6 bases). Germline assignment: CDR1 ENHRY and CDR2 SYGVKD. The CDR3 sequence is 16 residues long. Deletions cut 3 bases from V and 6 bases from J, with 15 bases between. The CDR3 DNA follows: TGTGCCATCAGTGATCGACAGGCTCAGTTTAATTCACCCCTCCACTTT. Translated, it gives CAISDRQAQFNSPLHF.

The rearrangement joins TRBV19 to TRBJ1-3, with TRBD1 matching 7 bases. The CDR3 extends over 15 amino acids. V was clipped by 9 bases and J by 0 bases; unmatched bases: 8. The V gene's germline CDR1 is LNHDA and CDR2 SQIVND (reference sequence). The CDR3 loop reads CASREGQLSGNTIYF. The CDR3 region has the DNA TGTGCCAGCCGGGAGGGACAGCTCTCTGGAAACACCATATATTTT. Full variable domain (remainder filled in from reference TRBV19 and TRBJ1-3): DGGITQSPKYLFRKEGQNVTLSCEQNLNHDAMYWYRQDPGQGLRLIYYSQIVNDFQKGDIAEGYSVSREKKESFPLTVTSAQKNPTAFYLCASREGQLSGNTIYFGEGSWLTVV.

This chain joins TRBV7-9 and TRBJ2-7; D gene unclear. CDR1 and CDR2 from the germline V gene are SEHNR and FQNEAQ (reference sequence). This CDR3 comprises 13 residues. Between the trimmed V and J ends, which lost 5 bases and 2 bases, there was a span of 10 bases. The CDR3 region is CASSAARTYEQYF. CDR3 bases: TGTGCCAGCAGCGCGGCCCGTACCTACGAGCAGTACTTC.